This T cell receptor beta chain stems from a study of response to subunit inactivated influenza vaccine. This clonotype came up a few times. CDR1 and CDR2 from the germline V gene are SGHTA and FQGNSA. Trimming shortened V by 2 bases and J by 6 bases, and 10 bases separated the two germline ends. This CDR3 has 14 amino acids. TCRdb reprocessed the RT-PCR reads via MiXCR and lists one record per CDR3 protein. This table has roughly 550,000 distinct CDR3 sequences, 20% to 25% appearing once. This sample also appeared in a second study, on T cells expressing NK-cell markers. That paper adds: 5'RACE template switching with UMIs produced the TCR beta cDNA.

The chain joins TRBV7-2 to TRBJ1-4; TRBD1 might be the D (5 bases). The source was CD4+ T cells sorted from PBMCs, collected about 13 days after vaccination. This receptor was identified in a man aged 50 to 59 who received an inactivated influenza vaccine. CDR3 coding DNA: TGTGCCAGCAGCTTACGGCAGGGTCATGAAAAACTGTTTTTT. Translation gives CASSLRQGHEKLFF. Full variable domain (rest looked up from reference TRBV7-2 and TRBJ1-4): GAGVSQSPSNKVTEKGKDVELRCDPISGHTALYWYRQSLGQGLEFLIYFQGNSAPDKSGLPSDRFSAERTGGSVSTLTIQRTQQEDSAVYLCASSLRQGHEKLFFGSGTQLSVL.